The 26 T cell receptor beta chains below all came from one sample that was sequenced in a study of cytomegalovirus exposure and HLA in healthy donors. PCR primers comprised 60 Vbeta and 13 Jbeta primers. TCRdb's table, derived via immunoSEQ multiplex PCR, lists solely in-frame clones and lacks some. The table records about 76,000 clones, about 78% of them present only once. Sequencing input: PBMCs. These receptor sequences come from a woman aged 40 to 50 in good health and CMV-seropositive.

Comments on this clone: A junction boundary mismatches the germline segment, possibly from a read error. The chain joins TRBV5-6 to TRBJ1-2; no definite D call. Germline V CDR1 and CDR2: SGHDT, YYEEEE. The CDR3 is 8 residues long. The CDR3 nucleotides are TGTGCCAGCAGCTTGGGGCCCTTC. As protein: CASSLGPF.

V usage is TRBV11-2 and J usage is TRBJ2-1; 7 nucleotides match TRBD2. Looked up from germline, CDR1 is SGHAT and CDR2 is FQNNGV. The V segment lost 3 bases and the J segment 7 bases; nucleotides outside the gene matches: 12. The CDR3 extends over 16 amino acids. The CDR3 DNA sequence: TGTGCCAGCAGCTTGGAGCTAGCGGTGAGTCGGAATGAGCAGTTCTTC. Its protein is CASSLELAVSRNEQFF. Supplemented by reference TRBV11-2 and TRBJ2-1, the full variable domain reads EAGVAQSPRYKIIEKRQSVAFWCNPISGHATLYWYQQILGQGPKLLIQFQNNGVVDDSQLPKDRFSAERLKGVDSTLKIQPAKLEDSAVYLCASSLELAVSRNEQFFGPGTRLTVL.

This clone is a singleton in its sample. V and J are TRBV13 and TRBJ1-1, with 8 bases that match TRBD1. This CDR3 contains 14 residues. Germline assignment: CDR1 PRHDT and CDR2 FYEKMQ (reference sequence). With V trimmed by 6 bases and J by 0 bases, 3 bases remained unmatched. The CDR3 sequence is CASSRQGLNTEAFF. CDR3 coding DNA: TGTGCCAGCAGTCGACAGGGGTTGAACACTGAAGCTTTCTTT.

This chain joins TRBV9 and TRBJ1-2, with a tentative D call TRBD1 (5 bases). Germline-derived CDR1 and CDR2 are SGDLS and YYNGEE. The CDR3 has 13 amino acids. Between the trimmed V and J ends, which lost 3 bases and 2 bases, there was a span of 8 bases. CDR3: CASSGTGNYGYTF. The CDR3 DNA follows: TGTGCCAGCAGCGGCACAGGAAACTATGGCTACACCTTC.

The gene calls are TRBV6-5 and TRBJ2-7, with D possibly TRBD2 on 6 matching bases. Germline V gene data show CDR1 as MNHEY and CDR2 as SVGAGI. There are 13 residues in the CDR3. Between the trimmed V and J ends, which lost 5 bases and 1 base, there was a span of 9 bases. The CDR3 sequence is CASSTRGSYEQYF. CDR3 in DNA: TGTGCCAGCAGTACCCGGGGGTCCTACGAGCAGTACTTC.

The rearrangement uses TRBV10-3 and TRBJ2-5; 9 bases are a match to TRBD1. J was trimmed by 4 bases and V by 5 bases; bases with no gene match: 5. This CDR3 spans 14 amino acids. Germline-derived CDR1 and CDR2 are ENHRY and SYGVKD. The CDR3 loop is CAISKQGAGETQYF. The CDR3 coding sequence is TGTGCCATCAGTAAACAGGGGGCAGGAGAGACCCAGTACTTC.

The chain uses TRBV5-4 and TRBJ2-5; perhaps TRBD1 as D (6 bases). This CDR3 region has 14 residues. Trimming shortened V by 3 bases and J by 5 bases, and 14 bases separated the two germline ends. CDR1 is SGHNT and CDR2 is YYREEE in the germline V gene (reference sequence). The DNA for the CDR3 is TGTGCCAGCAGCTGGGGACAAAACCGGGAGACCCAGTACTTC. It encodes CASSWGQNRETQYF.

The V and J genes are TRBV7-6 and TRBJ2-1, with 7 bases that match TRBD2. CDR1 and CDR2 from the germline V gene are SGHVS and FNYEAQ. This CDR3 contains 13 residues. V gave up 5 bases and J gave up 6 bases; unmatched junction bases: 4. CDR3 nucleotide sequence: TGTGCCAGCAGCCCCGGGACTATCAATGAGCAGTTCTTC. Protein sequence: CASSPGTINEQFF.

The rearrangement links TRBV7-9 to TRBJ1-2; D unresolved. The CDR3 runs to 12 residues. V gave up 3 bases and J gave up 5 bases, with 7 bases separating them. Germline lookup yields CDR1 SEHNR and CDR2 FQNEAQ (reference sequence). CDR3 region: CASSFEGYGYTF. CDR3 in DNA: TGTGCCAGCAGCTTCGAGGGATATGGCTACACCTTC.

This rearrangement joins TRBV7-3 to TRBJ2-7; 7 bases line up with TRBD1. V was clipped by 2 bases and J by 6 bases; unmatched bases: 7. The CDR3 is 14 residues long. The germline V gene encodes CDR1 SGHTA and CDR2 FQGTGA. DNA of the CDR3: TGTGCCAGCAGCTTAGTACAGGGGAAGGGCGAGCAGTACTTC. It encodes CASSLVQGKGEQYF.

V gene TRBV19 combines with J gene TRBJ2-5, with D possibly TRBD2 on 5 matching bases. Germline V CDR1 and CDR2: LNHDA, SQIVND (reference sequence). This CDR3 comprises 13 residues. Trimming cost V 6 bases and J 2 bases, with 10 bases left between them. CDR3 DNA: TGTGCCAGTAGCCCGAGGGCTCAAGAGACCCAGTACTTC. Protein sequence: CASSPRAQETQYF.

The chain couples TRBV5-5 to TRBJ1-1; D remains ambiguous. The CDR3 runs to 14 residues. Trimming pared 2 bases from V and 2 bases from J, leaving 10 bases between. The germline V gene has CDR1 SGHKS and CDR2 YYEKEE (reference sequence). The CDR3 nucleotides are TGTGCCAGCAGCTTTAATGCGGTCAACACTGAAGCTTTCTTT. This gives the protein CASSFNAVNTEAFF.

The gene calls are TRBV6-1 and TRBJ1-4; 10 bases line up with TRBD1. The CDR3 is 16 residues long. The junction had 7 bases not matched to a gene; V was cut back by 7 bases and J by 2 bases. CDR1 MNHNS and CDR2 SASEGT come from the germline V gene. The CDR3 bases are TGTGCCAGCACTGACAGGGGGCGACGGACTAATGAAAAACTGTTTTTT. Translation gives CASTDRGRRTNEKLFF.

The rearrangement uses TRBV6-6 and TRBJ1-2, with D tentatively TRBD1 (6 bases). The V end lost 4 bases, the J end lost 4 bases, and 13 bases lay between the germline ends. There are 14 residues in the CDR3. CDR1 and CDR2 (germline): MNHNY, SVGAGI (reference sequence). The CDR3 DNA reads TGTGCCAGCAGTTCAAACAGGGACGCCTATGGCTACACCTTC. Residues: CASSSNRDAYGYTF.

This clone was seen once. The rearrangement joins TRBV4-3 to TRBJ1-2; 8 bases are a match to TRBD1. The trim removed 1 base at V and 8 bases at J, leaving 9 bases unmatched. CDR1 LGHNA and CDR2 YSLEER come from the germline V gene. The CDR3 length is 15 residues. The CDR3 DNA sequence: TGCGCCAGCAGCCAAGGTCCAGGGGGCAGAAAAGGCTACACCTTC. It specifies CASSQGPGGRKGYTF.

The chain carries TRBV5-1 and TRBJ1-1, with 7 positions matching TRBD1. Germline V lookup: CDR1 SGHRS, CDR2 YFSETQ. V shed 8 bases, J shed 5 bases, and the junction held 9 bases outside the gene matches. This CDR3 is built from 13 residues. This CDR3 is CASDQGGGTEAFF. The CDR3 region has the DNA TGCGCCAGTGACCAGGGGGGTGGGACTGAAGCTTTCTTT.

This clone occurred once. V gene TRBV30 combines with J gene TRBJ1-6; 11 positions match TRBD1. Trimming removed 5 bases from V and 9 bases from J; junction bases left unmatched: 3. Germline V gene data show CDR1 as GTSNPN and CDR2 as SVGIG (reference sequence). The CDR3 length is 13 residues. The CDR3 region has the DNA TGTGCCTGGGCCGGGACAGGGGGTTCACCCCTCCACTTT. As protein: CAWAGTGGSPLHF.

The gene calls are TRBV5-1 and TRBJ1-2; weak D call: TRBD1 (5 bases). Looked up from germline, CDR1 is SGHRS and CDR2 is YFSETQ. The CDR3 has 13 amino acids. The V end lost 0 bases, the J end lost 6 bases, and 9 bases lay between the germline ends. CDR3 DNA: TGCGCCAGCAGCTTGGTACCGGGGGATGGCTACACCTTC. This encodes CASSLVPGDGYTF.

This clone was seen only a few times. Its ends do not fully match the called genes, so a read error is possible. V and J are TRBV7-9 and TRBJ1-2; no clear D gene. The CDR3 length is 15 residues. The germline gives CDR1 SEHNR, CDR2 FQNEAQ (reference sequence). CDR3 bases: TGTTCCAGCAGCATCCGGGAGGGAACTAACTATGGCTACACCTTC. It codes for CSSSIREGTNYGYTF.

A single count supports this clone. This chain joins TRBV5-1 and TRBJ2-5; unclear D gene. With the DNA end fitting TRBJ2-7 better, the J assignment may be wrong. CDR3 length: 16 amino acids. Germline V gene lookup returns CDR1 SGHRS and CDR2 YFSETQ. CDR3 DNA sequence: TGCGCCAGCAGCCCGCAGGCCTCTGGCAGCTCCTACGAGCAGTACTTC. Residues: CASSPQASGSSYEQYF.

The chain has TRBV4-3 and TRBJ1-6; D is unresolved. CDR1 and CDR2 from the germline V gene are LGHNA and YSLEER. The V gene lost 5 bases and the J gene lost 5 bases, with 16 bases spanning the gap. The CDR3 runs to 16 residues. CDR3 sequence reads: CASSYYITRHNSPLHF. CDR3 bases: TGCGCCAGCAGCTACTATATCACACGGCATAATTCACCCCTCCACTTT.

The CDR3 protein is CASSLPRTLWGGFNEKLFF. The CDR3 DNA follows: TGTGCCAGCAGCTTGCCCAGGACATTGTGGGGAGGATTTAATGAAAAACTGTTTTTT. This chain connects TRBV5-8 to TRBJ1-4; maybe TRBD1 (5 bases). V was cut by 1 base and J by 4 bases, with 23 bases left in between. The CDR3 runs to 19 residues. Per the germline V gene, CDR1 is SGHTS and CDR2 is YDEGEE.

The V gene is TRBV19, the J gene TRBJ2-2; 15 positions agree with TRBD2. Germline V gene data show CDR1 as LNHDA and CDR2 as SQIVND (reference sequence). The CDR3 spans 18 residues. Trimming cost V 7 bases and J 1 base; bases outside gene matches: 7. The CDR3 protein is CASTPGLAGGLNTGELFF. DNA of the CDR3: TGTGCCAGTACCCCGGGACTAGCGGGGGGCCTGAACACCGGGGAGCTGTTTTTT.

J is TRBJ1-6 and V is TRBV27; D is undetermined. The V end lost 5 bases, the J end lost 0 bases, and 11 bases lay between the germline ends. This CDR3 has 16 residues. CDR1 is MNHEY, CDR2 SMNVEV, per germline (reference sequence). The CDR3 sequence is CASSPESSSYNSPLHF. The DNA of the CDR3 is TGTGCCAGCAGTCCAGAATCCAGCTCCTATAATTCACCCCTCCACTTT.

The V call is TRBV6-6, the J call TRBJ2-7; weak D call: TRBD2 (6 bases). Looked up from germline, CDR1 is MNHNY and CDR2 is SVGAGI (reference sequence). V was clipped by 3 bases and J by 4 bases, with 16 bases between them. This CDR3 is 15 amino acids long. The CDR3 loop reads CASSYQIQRGYEQYF. In DNA, the CDR3 is TGTGCCAGCAGTTATCAGATCCAACGGGGGTACGAGCAGTACTTC.

This chain joins TRBV10-2 and TRBJ2-4; 8 bases map to TRBD2. CDR1 is WSHSY, CDR2 SAAADI, per germline. V shed 6 bases, J shed 15 bases, and the junction held 7 bases outside the gene matches. There are 11 residues in the CDR3. As DNA, the CDR3 is TGCGCCAGCAGCACGGGGGGGCCGGTGTACTTC. Protein: CASSTGGPVYF.